These T cell receptor beta chains were read from a single sample in a study of blood T cells in healthy people across ages. A single record per CDR3 protein comes from TCRdb applying MiXCR to the 5' RACE reads. The sample lists 1.2 million to 1.5 million distinct CDR3 sequences; 42% were seen once. Sample: blood. These receptors all stem from a woman aged 18-35 years in good health. The CDR3 runs from the conserved cysteine through the conserved F or W. The D gene is left open where the match is weak. Rows may omit the clone size; those that give it use once, few, many or a size class.

D gene: NA; V gene: TRBV20-1; J gene: TRBJ1-2; clone size: few; CDR3 protein: CSAFIQGINYGYTF; CDR3 DNA: TGCAGTGCCTTCATCCAGGGAATTAACTATGGCTACACCTTC
D gene: NA; V gene: TRBV29-1; J gene: TRBJ1-4; clone size: few; CDR3 protein: CSVSEGNEKLFF; CDR3 DNA: TGCAGCGTTAGCGAGGGGAATGAAAAACTGTTTTTT
D gene: TRBD2; V gene: TRBV28; J gene: TRBJ2-7; clone size: NA; CDR3 protein: CDSTATGTSGGSYEQYF; CDR3 DNA: TGTGACAGCACCGCTACAGGGACTAGCGGGGGCTCCTACGAGCAGTACTTC
D gene: TRBD1; V gene: TRBV9; J gene: TRBJ2-1; clone size: once; CDR3 protein: CASGAGGNEQFF; CDR3 DNA: TGTGCCAGCGGGGCAGGGGGCAATGAGCAGTTCTTC
D gene: NA; V gene: TRBV6-5; J gene: TRBJ1-1; clone size: few; CDR3 protein: CASSAGRTEAFF; CDR3 DNA: TGTGCCAGCAGCGCAGGGCGCACTGAAGCTTTCTTT
D gene: TRBD2; V gene: TRBV7-2; J gene: TRBJ2-1; clone size: few; CDR3 protein: CASSSLAGITYNEQFF; CDR3 DNA: TGTGCCAGCAGCTCCTTAGCGGGAATCACCTACAATGAGCAGTTCTTC
D gene: TRBD1; V gene: TRBV29-1; J gene: TRBJ1-4; clone size: few; CDR3 protein: CSVPGTGAGEKLFF; CDR3 DNA: TGCAGCGTGCCCGGGACAGGGGCGGGTGAAAAACTGTTTTTT
D gene: NA; V gene: TRBV10-3; J gene: TRBJ1-2; clone size: NA; CDR3 protein: CAISESMRSSNYGYTF; CDR3 DNA: TGTGCCATCAGTGAGTCAATGAGGTCATCTAACTATGGCTACACCTTC
D gene: NA; V gene: TRBV20-1; J gene: TRBJ2-5; clone size: NA; CDR3 protein: CSAGVEATETQYF; CDR3 DNA: TGCAGTGCTGGAGTCGAGGCAACGGAGACCCAGTACTTC
D gene: TRBD2; V gene: TRBV4-1; J gene: TRBJ2-1; clone size: NA; CDR3 protein: CASSQGGLVQETQFF; CDR3 DNA: TGCGCCAGCAGCCAAGGGGGACTAGTCCAAGAGACCCAGTTCTTC
D gene: NA; V gene: TRBV6-5; J gene: TRBJ1-1; clone size: NA; CDR3 protein: CASSYSSATNTEAFF; CDR3 DNA: TGTGCCAGCAGTTACTCGTCCGCAACGAACACTGAAGCTTTCTTT
D gene: NA; V gene: TRBV27; J gene: TRBJ2-6; clone size: few; CDR3 protein: CASSPSTHREGANVLTF; CDR3 DNA: TGTGCCAGCAGTCCATCTACGCACAGGGAAGGGGCCAACGTCCTGACTTTC
D gene: NA; V gene: TRBV3-1; J gene: TRBJ1-1; clone size: NA; CDR3 protein: CASSHTETGGVEAFF; CDR3 DNA: TGTGCCAGCAGCCACACAGAGACAGGTGGGGTCGAAGCTTTCTTT
D gene: TRBD1; V gene: TRBV29-1; J gene: TRBJ2-7; clone size: NA; CDR3 protein: CSVGTDEQYF; CDR3 DNA: TGCAGCGTCGGGACAGACGAGCAGTACTTC
D gene: TRBD2; V gene: TRBV5-1; J gene: TRBJ2-5; clone size: few; CDR3 protein: CASSSLGLANQETQYF; CDR3 DNA: TGCGCCAGCAGCTCCCTCGGACTAGCGAACCAAGAGACCCAGTACTTC
D gene: NA; V gene: TRBV4-2; J gene: TRBJ2-3; clone size: many; CDR3 protein: CASSPSEVHTQYF; CDR3 DNA: TGTGCCAGCAGCCCGTCAGAAGTTCATACGCAGTATTTT
D gene: NA; V gene: TRBV20-1; J gene: TRBJ2-7; clone size: NA; CDR3 protein: CSAYLVSSSYNEQYF; CDR3 DNA: TGCAGTGCTTACTTAGTCTCCAGCTCCTACAATGAGCAGTACTTC
D gene: NA; V gene: TRBV5-4; J gene: TRBJ1-2; clone size: NA; CDR3 protein: CASSPRFGTDNYGYTF; CDR3 DNA: TGTGCCAGCAGCCCCAGGTTTGGCACAGATAACTATGGCTACACCTTC
D gene: TRBD2; V gene: TRBV6-1; J gene: TRBJ2-3; clone size: NA; CDR3 protein: CASSAGTSGSSDTQYF; CDR3 DNA: TGTGCCAGCAGTGCCGGGACTAGCGGGAGTTCCGATACGCAGTATTTT
D gene: NA; V gene: TRBV6-2/TRBV6-3; J gene: TRBJ2-7; clone size: NA; CDR3 protein: CASSYGRGKRNEQYF; CDR3 DNA: TGTGCCAGCAGTTACGGTCGGGGAAAGAGGAACGAGCAGTACTTC
D gene: TRBD2; V gene: TRBV20-1; J gene: TRBJ2-3; clone size: NA; CDR3 protein: CSAGALAGGYTDTQYF; CDR3 DNA: TGCAGTGCTGGGGCCTTAGCGGGGGGCTACACAGATACGCAGTATTTT
D gene: NA; V gene: TRBV6-5; J gene: TRBJ1-2; clone size: few; CDR3 protein: CASSYSASSGYTF; CDR3 DNA: TGTGCCAGCAGTTACTCGGCAAGCTCTGGCTACACCTTC